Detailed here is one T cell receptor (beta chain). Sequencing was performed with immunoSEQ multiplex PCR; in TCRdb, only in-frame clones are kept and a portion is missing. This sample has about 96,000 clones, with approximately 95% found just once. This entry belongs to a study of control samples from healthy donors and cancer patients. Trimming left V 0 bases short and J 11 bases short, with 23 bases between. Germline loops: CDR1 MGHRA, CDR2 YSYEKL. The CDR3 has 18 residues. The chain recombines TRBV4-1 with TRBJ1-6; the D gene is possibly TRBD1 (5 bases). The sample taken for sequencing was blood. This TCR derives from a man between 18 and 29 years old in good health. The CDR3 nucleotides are TGCGCCAGCAGCCAAGACCTACCCAGGGCCACCACGGTTGCACCCCTCCACTTT. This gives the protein CASSQDLPRATTVAPLHF.